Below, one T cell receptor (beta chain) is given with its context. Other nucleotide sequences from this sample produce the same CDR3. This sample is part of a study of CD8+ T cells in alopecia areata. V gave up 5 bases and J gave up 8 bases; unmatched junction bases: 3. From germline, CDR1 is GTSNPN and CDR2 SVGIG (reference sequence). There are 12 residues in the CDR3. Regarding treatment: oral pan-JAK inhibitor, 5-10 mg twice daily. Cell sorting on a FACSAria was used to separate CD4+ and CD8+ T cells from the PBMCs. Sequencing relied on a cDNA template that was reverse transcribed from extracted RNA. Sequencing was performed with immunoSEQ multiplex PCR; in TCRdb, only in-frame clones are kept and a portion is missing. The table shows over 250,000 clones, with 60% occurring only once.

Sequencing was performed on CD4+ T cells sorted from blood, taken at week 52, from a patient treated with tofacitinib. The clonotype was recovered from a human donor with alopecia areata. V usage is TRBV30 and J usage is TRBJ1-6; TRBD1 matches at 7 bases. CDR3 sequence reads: CAWRDRHSPLHF. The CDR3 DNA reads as TGTGCCTGGCGGGACAGACATTCACCCCTCCACTTT.